The rows below give T cell receptor beta chains drawn from one sample of a study of T cells in Graves' hyperthyroidism and ophthalmopathy. Via MiXCR, TCRdb re-called the multiplex PCR reads, giving one row per CDR3 protein. The table includes 300,000 to 450,000 distinct CDR3 sequences, 15% to 20% detected once. Sequences were obtained from blood. Source of these receptors: a woman in her thirties or forties with Graves' ophthalmopathy. Each CDR3 is given without its conserved first and last residue. Fields, in order: V gene, J gene, D gene, CDR3 protein. The D gene is left open where the match is weak.

>TRBV6-5|TRBJ2-7|.
ASGRSSYEQY
>TRBV20-1|TRBJ1-5|.
SVSLGDSQPQH
>TRBV28|TRBJ1-2|.
ASSYRGTKVRDYT
>TRBV27|TRBJ2-7|.
ASNRGGGASEQY
>TRBV7-9|TRBJ1-2|TRBD1
ASSRGQDESYGYT
>TRBV5-1|TRBJ1-1|.
ASSLVAAQNTEAF
>TRBV29-1|TRBJ1-1|.
SVADTNTEAF
>TRBV6-5|TRBJ2-7|.
ASSYGPLDEQY
>TRBV30|TRBJ2-5|.
AWRGIGQGTQY
>TRBV10-2|TRBJ1-1|TRBD1
ASTPLTGLGTEAF
>TRBV12-3/TRBV12-4|TRBJ2-7|TRBD2
ASSASSGRAYEQY
>TRBV2|TRBJ1-1|TRBD1
ASSLGQGFRDTEAF
>TRBV29-1|TRBJ2-5|.
SVTPGETQY
>TRBV28|TRBJ1-1|TRBD1
ASSLGRRTGDLFEAF
>TRBV2|TRBJ1-6|.
ASSSGAQSYSPLH
>TRBV6-2/TRBV6-3|TRBJ2-7|.
ASTDGVGQY
>TRBV28|TRBJ1-2|TRBD1
ASSTRLGTGEANYGYT